The rows below give T cell receptor beta chains drawn from one sample of a study of T-cell reconstitution after alpha-beta-depleted transplantation in children. TCRdb re-called the PCR reads with MiXCR, one entry per CDR3 protein. The data show over 25,000 distinct CDR3 sequences, 15% to 20% seen once. The specimen comprised PBMCs, mostly from graft donor cells, sampled 60 days after TCRalphabeta/CD19-depleted stem cell transplant. The receptors stem from a male patient aged 2-9 years who had a stem cell transplant for acute lymphoblastic leukemia, so the T cells may come from the graft donor. The CDR3 runs from the conserved cysteine through the conserved F or W. Each record gives: clone size, J gene, V gene, D gene, CDR3 protein, CDR3 DNA. The D gene is left open where the match is weak. Clone size is stated in some rows and not others, as once, few, many or a class when expanded.

clone_size: many
j_call: TRBJ2-3
v_call: TRBV4-3
d_call: NA
cdr3_aa: CASSQERADTQYF
cdr3_nt: TGCGCCAGCAGCCAAGAAAGGGCAGATACGCAGTATTTT

clone_size: NA
j_call: TRBJ1-5
v_call: TRBV5-1
d_call: NA
cdr3_aa: CASSWESYQPQHF
cdr3_nt: TGCGCCAGCAGCTGGGAAAGTTACCAGCCCCAGCATTTT

clone_size: many
j_call: TRBJ2-3
v_call: TRBV4-3
d_call: TRBD2
cdr3_aa: CASSQTPRGAGVSDTQYF
cdr3_nt: TGCGCCAGCAGCCAGACCCCCAGGGGAGCGGGAGTCTCAGATACGCAGTATTTT

clone_size: few
j_call: TRBJ1-2
v_call: TRBV12-3/TRBV12-4
d_call: TRBD1
cdr3_aa: CASRRTGSGYTF
cdr3_nt: TGTGCCAGCAGGCGGACAGGGAGTGGCTACACCTTC

clone_size: few
j_call: TRBJ1-5
v_call: TRBV7-2
d_call: NA
cdr3_aa: CASSLGGSYQPQHF
cdr3_nt: TGTGCCAGCAGCTTAGGGGGTTCATATCAGCCCCAGCATTTT

clone_size: many
j_call: TRBJ1-2
v_call: TRBV4-1
d_call: NA
cdr3_aa: CASSQILLGDSGYTF
cdr3_nt: TGCGCCAGCAGCCAGATTTTATTGGGGGATTCTGGCTACACCTTC

clone_size: many
j_call: TRBJ2-5
v_call: TRBV7-2
d_call: TRBD1
cdr3_aa: CASSTRGQGQETQYF
cdr3_nt: TGTGCCAGCAGCACCAGGGGACAGGGTCAAGAGACCCAGTACTTC

clone_size: NA
j_call: TRBJ1-1
v_call: TRBV2
d_call: NA
cdr3_aa: CASRKDGPNTEAFF
cdr3_nt: TGTGCCAGCAGGAAGGACGGACCGAACACTGAAGCTTTCTTT

clone_size: many
j_call: TRBJ2-7
v_call: TRBV29-1
d_call: NA
cdr3_aa: CSVEGGNEQYF
cdr3_nt: TGCAGCGTTGAGGGAGGAAACGAGCAGTACTTC

clone_size: medium-sized
j_call: TRBJ2-1
v_call: TRBV4-3
d_call: NA
cdr3_aa: CASSQGSYNEQFF
cdr3_nt: TGCGCCAGCAGCCAGGGTTCCTACAATGAGCAGTTCTTC

clone_size: many
j_call: TRBJ2-1
v_call: TRBV12-3/TRBV12-4
d_call: NA
cdr3_aa: CASSPRTAWIYNEQFF
cdr3_nt: TGTGCCAGCAGCCCTAGGACTGCCTGGATCTACAATGAGCAGTTCTTC

clone_size: many
j_call: TRBJ1-5
v_call: TRBV20-1
d_call: TRBD1
cdr3_aa: CSARADRGRMSNQPQHF
cdr3_nt: TGCAGTGCTAGAGCGGACAGGGGGCGTATGAGCAATCAGCCCCAGCATTTT

clone_size: many
j_call: TRBJ2-1
v_call: TRBV12-3/TRBV12-4
d_call: NA
cdr3_aa: CASSWVGGHTYNEQFF
cdr3_nt: TGTGCCAGCAGTTGGGTGGGCGGGCATACCTACAATGAGCAGTTCTTC

clone_size: medium-sized
j_call: TRBJ2-2
v_call: TRBV10-3
d_call: NA
cdr3_aa: CAISEQGRGTGELFF
cdr3_nt: TGTGCCATCAGTGAACAGGGCCGAGGCACCGGGGAGCTGTTTTTT

clone_size: NA
j_call: TRBJ2-1
v_call: TRBV3-1
d_call: NA
cdr3_aa: CASSHTLFRAGDNEQFF
cdr3_nt: TGTGCCAGCAGCCATACCCTCTTCAGGGCTGGGGACAATGAGCAGTTCTTC

clone_size: few
j_call: TRBJ2-7
v_call: TRBV5-1
d_call: TRBD1
cdr3_aa: CASTHGTAYTKQYF
cdr3_nt: TGCGCCAGCACTCACGGGACAGCCTATACCAAGCAGTACTTC

clone_size: few
j_call: TRBJ2-2
v_call: TRBV2
d_call: NA
cdr3_aa: CASSLEGNTGELFF
cdr3_nt: TGTGCCAGCAGCCTGGAGGGGAACACCGGGGAGCTGTTTTTT

clone_size: many
j_call: TRBJ1-1
v_call: TRBV5-1
d_call: NA
cdr3_aa: CASSLAGPNTEAFF
cdr3_nt: TGCGCCAGCAGCTTGGCCGGGCCGAACACTGAAGCTTTCTTT

clone_size: few
j_call: TRBJ2-1
v_call: TRBV20-1
d_call: TRBD2
cdr3_aa: CSAATLAGSYNEQFF
cdr3_nt: TGCAGTGCTGCCACCTTAGCGGGCTCCTACAATGAGCAGTTCTTC

clone_size: NA
j_call: TRBJ2-7
v_call: TRBV28
d_call: TRBD2
cdr3_aa: CASTGTSGSVREQYF
cdr3_nt: TGTGCCAGCACCGGGACTAGCGGGAGTGTACGCGAGCAGTACTTC

clone_size: few
j_call: TRBJ2-7
v_call: TRBV4-2
d_call: NA
cdr3_aa: CASSQDPDRSYEQYF
cdr3_nt: TGTGCCAGCAGCCAAGACCCAGACAGGTCGTACGAGCAGTACTTC

clone_size: NA
j_call: TRBJ2-7
v_call: TRBV5-1
d_call: TRBD1
cdr3_aa: CASTAGGLGDEQYF
cdr3_nt: TGCGCCAGCACCGCAGGGGGCCTGGGGGACGAGCAGTACTTC

clone_size: few
j_call: TRBJ2-3
v_call: TRBV11-1
d_call: NA
cdr3_aa: CASSLWGQGHTYTDTQYF
cdr3_nt: TGTGCCAGCAGCTTATGGGGGCAGGGCCACACTTACACAGATACGCAGTATTTT

clone_size: NA
j_call: TRBJ2-1
v_call: TRBV7-6
d_call: NA
cdr3_aa: CASSSNLESEQFF
cdr3_nt: TGTGCCAGCAGCTCTAACCTAGAGAGTGAGCAGTTCTTC

clone_size: NA
j_call: TRBJ1-4
v_call: TRBV2
d_call: NA
cdr3_aa: CASRLGSGGRNEKLFF
cdr3_nt: TGTGCCAGCAGGCTAGGTTCAGGAGGGAGGAATGAAAAACTGTTTTTT

clone_size: many
j_call: TRBJ1-2
v_call: TRBV10-3
d_call: NA
cdr3_aa: CAISESYGYTF
cdr3_nt: TGTGCCATCAGTGAGAGCTATGGCTACACCTTC

clone_size: many
j_call: TRBJ1-2
v_call: TRBV28
d_call: TRBD1
cdr3_aa: CASSFEDRGQSGYTF
cdr3_nt: TGTGCCAGCAGTTTTGAGGACAGGGGGCAAAGTGGCTACACCTTC

clone_size: few
j_call: TRBJ2-2
v_call: TRBV4-3
d_call: TRBD2
cdr3_aa: CASKRGPHTGELFF
cdr3_nt: TGCGCCAGCAAGCGGGGGCCCCACACCGGGGAGCTGTTTTTT

clone_size: few
j_call: TRBJ1-6
v_call: TRBV18
d_call: TRBD1
cdr3_aa: CASSAGTGPYNSPLHF
cdr3_nt: TGTGCCAGCTCAGCAGGGACAGGGCCCTATAATTCACCCCTCCACTTT

clone_size: many
j_call: TRBJ1-2
v_call: TRBV9
d_call: NA
cdr3_aa: CASSVDQTPTANYGYTF
cdr3_nt: TGTGCCAGCAGCGTAGACCAAACGCCGACAGCTAACTATGGCTACACCTTC

clone_size: few
j_call: TRBJ1-6
v_call: TRBV12-3/TRBV12-4
d_call: NA
cdr3_aa: CASSFSDSPLHF
cdr3_nt: TGTGCCAGCAGTTTTTCCGATTCACCCCTCCACTTT

clone_size: NA
j_call: TRBJ2-3
v_call: TRBV20-1
d_call: NA
cdr3_aa: CSARDMGGGTDTQYF
cdr3_nt: TGCAGTGCTAGAGATATGGGGGGTGGCACAGATACGCAGTATTTT

clone_size: NA
j_call: TRBJ2-1
v_call: TRBV20-1
d_call: TRBD1
cdr3_aa: CSAYKGGFSYNEQFF
cdr3_nt: TGCAGTGCTTATAAAGGGGGCTTCTCCTACAATGAGCAGTTCTTC

clone_size: few
j_call: TRBJ2-3
v_call: TRBV5-1
d_call: TRBD2
cdr3_aa: CASSGTSGGIVTDTQYF
cdr3_nt: TGCGCCAGCAGCGGGACTAGCGGGGGGATTGTCACAGATACGCAGTATTTT

clone_size: many
j_call: TRBJ1-1
v_call: TRBV20-1
d_call: TRBD1
cdr3_aa: CSARERTGAGTEAFF
cdr3_nt: TGCAGTGCTAGAGAAAGGACAGGGGCGGGCACTGAAGCTTTCTTT

clone_size: many
j_call: TRBJ2-3
v_call: TRBV12-3/TRBV12-4
d_call: NA
cdr3_aa: CATRGSGGILGTQYF
cdr3_nt: TGTGCCACCCGGGGGTCGGGGGGCATTTTAGGTACGCAGTATTTT

clone_size: many
j_call: TRBJ2-1
v_call: TRBV7-2
d_call: NA
cdr3_aa: CASSSRLVGNEQFF
cdr3_nt: TGTGCCAGCAGCTCCCGACTAGTTGGGAATGAGCAGTTCTTC

clone_size: NA
j_call: TRBJ1-1
v_call: TRBV20-1
d_call: NA
cdr3_aa: CSARSKGYEAFF
cdr3_nt: TGCAGTGCTAGGTCCAAGGGGTACGAAGCTTTCTTT

clone_size: few
j_call: TRBJ1-2
v_call: TRBV6-1
d_call: TRBD1
cdr3_aa: CASSPWTGEDGYTF
cdr3_nt: TGTGCCAGCAGCCCCTGGACAGGGGAAGATGGCTACACCTTC

clone_size: NA
j_call: TRBJ1-4
v_call: TRBV27
d_call: NA
cdr3_aa: CASMIRGSFNEKLFF
cdr3_nt: TGTGCCAGCATGATCCGGGGGTCGTTTAATGAAAAACTGTTTTTT

clone_size: many
j_call: TRBJ2-2
v_call: TRBV9
d_call: NA
cdr3_aa: CASSPRARGGELFF
cdr3_nt: TGTGCCAGCAGCCCCCGGGCCCGTGGGGGGGAGCTGTTTTTT

clone_size: many
j_call: TRBJ2-3
v_call: TRBV7-8
d_call: NA
cdr3_aa: CASSPSPGAEDTQYF
cdr3_nt: TGTGCCAGCAGCCCTTCCCCGGGTGCGGAAGATACGCAGTATTTT

clone_size: many
j_call: TRBJ2-2
v_call: TRBV9
d_call: NA
cdr3_aa: CASSPPGVGELFF
cdr3_nt: TGTGCCAGCAGTCCTCCAGGGGTCGGGGAGCTGTTTTTT

clone_size: few
j_call: TRBJ2-1
v_call: TRBV3-1
d_call: TRBD2
cdr3_aa: CASSQDPGGHTYNEQFF
cdr3_nt: TGTGCCAGCAGCCAAGATCCGGGAGGCCACACATACAATGAGCAGTTCTTC

clone_size: NA
j_call: TRBJ1-1
v_call: TRBV20-1
d_call: NA
cdr3_aa: CSASDGGNTEAFF
cdr3_nt: TGCAGTGCTAGTGATGGGGGGAACACTGAAGCTTTCTTT

clone_size: many
j_call: TRBJ1-5
v_call: TRBV12-3/TRBV12-4
d_call: NA
cdr3_aa: CASSLRHLNQPQHF
cdr3_nt: TGTGCCAGCAGTTTAAGACACCTCAATCAGCCCCAGCATTTT

clone_size: many
j_call: TRBJ1-1
v_call: TRBV6-2/TRBV6-3
d_call: NA
cdr3_aa: CASSLDGNTEAFF
cdr3_nt: TGTGCCAGCAGCCTTGACGGAAACACTGAAGCTTTCTTT

clone_size: NA
j_call: TRBJ1-1
v_call: TRBV10-2
d_call: NA
cdr3_aa: CASSEINEAFF
cdr3_nt: TGCGCCAGCAGTGAGATAAATGAAGCTTTCTTT

clone_size: few
j_call: TRBJ1-2
v_call: TRBV28
d_call: NA
cdr3_aa: CASSLVDALYGYTF
cdr3_nt: TGTGCCAGCAGTTTGGTGGATGCACTCTATGGCTACACCTTC

clone_size: NA
j_call: TRBJ1-2
v_call: TRBV20-1
d_call: TRBD1
cdr3_aa: CSAPSRDRGNYGYTF
cdr3_nt: TGCAGTGCTCCCAGCCGGGACAGGGGCAACTATGGCTACACCTTC

clone_size: many
j_call: TRBJ1-1
v_call: TRBV12-3/TRBV12-4
d_call: NA
cdr3_aa: CASSLGGSKEAFF
cdr3_nt: TGTGCCAGCAGCCTCGGGGGCTCGAAAGAAGCTTTCTTT

clone_size: many
j_call: TRBJ2-3
v_call: TRBV12-5
d_call: NA
cdr3_aa: CASGLRGDTQYF
cdr3_nt: TGTGCTAGTGGTTTGAGGGGAGATACGCAGTATTTT

clone_size: NA
j_call: TRBJ2-5
v_call: TRBV12-3/TRBV12-4
d_call: NA
cdr3_aa: CASRTTRYQETQYF
cdr3_nt: TGTGCCAGCAGGACGACTCGGTACCAAGAGACCCAGTACTTC

clone_size: many
j_call: TRBJ1-1
v_call: TRBV28
d_call: NA
cdr3_aa: CASSRGRWTEAFF
cdr3_nt: TGTGCCAGCAGTCGGGGGAGGTGGACTGAAGCTTTCTTT

clone_size: NA
j_call: TRBJ2-1
v_call: TRBV2
d_call: TRBD2
cdr3_aa: CASSLLAGRNEQFF
cdr3_nt: TGTGCCAGCAGTTTGCTAGCGGGGAGGAATGAGCAGTTCTTC